This T cell receptor beta chain was obtained from a study of blood T cell repertoires in COVID-19. Trimming cost V 3 bases and J 3 bases, with 6 bases left between them. The CDR3 is 13 amino acids. Germline CDR1 reads SEHNR; CDR2 reads FQNEAQ (reference sequence). TCRdb's copy holds only in-frame clones and misses some; the assay was immunoSEQ multiplex PCR. The sample shows roughly 260,000 clones, 82% of them seen only once. The chain couples TRBV7-9 to TRBJ1-3; D ambiguous. This clonotype was sampled from a woman at least 80 years old with active or convalescent COVID-19. The specimen was peripheral blood. Here the CDR3 reads CASSFIFGNTIYF. Written as DNA, the CDR3 is TGTGCCAGCAGCTTTATATTTGGAAACACCATATATTTT.